This section outlines one T cell receptor (beta chain) sequence together with its context. Amplification used 60 V beta primers and 13 J beta primers. Profiling relied on immunoSEQ multiplex PCR, and the TCRdb table lists in-frame clones only, not all of them. Of 100,000 or so clones detected, nearly 90% appear once; the ten largest clones hold roughly 2.5%. Germline CDR1 reads MNHEY; CDR2 reads SVGAGI. The length of the CDR3 is 15 residues. V was clipped by 5 bases and J by 1 base; unmatched bases: 7. The time point denotes: after dendritic cell vaccination, including at tumor progression/relapse. The data are from a study of glioma-infiltrating T cells after dendritic cell vaccination. Background on the study: Patients had newly diagnosed or recurrent glioblastoma and received dendritic cell vaccines. At biweekly intervals, patients got three intradermal dendritic cell vaccine injections.

The specimen was blood, collected after dendritic cell vaccination. This rearrangement joins TRBV6-5 to TRBJ2-7, with TRBD2 identical over 8 bases. This clonotype originated in a human donor with glioblastoma. This CDR3 is CASSPGGGTSYEQYF. In nucleotides, the CDR3 is TGTGCCAGCAGTCCCGGGGGGGGGACATCCTACGAGCAGTACTTC.